Listed below are T cell receptor beta chains from one sample, sequenced in a study of blood T cell repertoires in COVID-19. Sequencing was performed with immunoSEQ multiplex PCR; in TCRdb, only in-frame clones are kept and a portion is missing. In the table there are roughly 300,000 clones, approximately 85% of which are singletons. Sequencing was carried out using peripheral blood. All receptors derive from a human donor in a cohort sampled during active COVID-19. Both conserved end residues are part of each CDR3. A D gene is named only where the DNA matches it firmly. Clone size, where shown, is once, few, many, or a class for clones that have expanded.

D gene: NA
V gene: TRBV5-5
J gene: TRBJ1-2
CDR3 length: 15
clone size: NA
CDR3 protein: CASSLAEGPFYGYTF
CDR3 DNA: TGTGCCAGCAGCTTGGCGGAGGGGCCCTTCTATGGCTACACCTTC

D gene: TRBD1
V gene: TRBV6-1
J gene: TRBJ1-2
CDR3 length: 17
clone size: NA
CDR3 protein: CASSEASGTGGWDGYTF
CDR3 DNA: TGTGCCAGCAGTGAAGCCTCGGGGACAGGGGGCTGGGATGGCTACACCTTC

D gene: TRBD1
V gene: TRBV15
J gene: TRBJ2-7
CDR3 length: 15
clone size: NA
CDR3 protein: CATSSPREGANEQYF
CDR3 DNA: TGTGCCACCAGCAGTCCCCGCGAGGGGGCCAACGAGCAGTACTTC

D gene: NA
V gene: TRBV19
J gene: TRBJ1-5
CDR3 length: 15
clone size: NA
CDR3 protein: CASSPAVTSNQPQHF
CDR3 DNA: TGTGCCAGTAGTCCTGCAGTTACTAGCAATCAGCCCCAGCATTTT

D gene: NA
V gene: TRBV15
J gene: TRBJ2-5
CDR3 length: 12
clone size: NA
CDR3 protein: CATTGYQETQYF
CDR3 DNA: TGTGCCACCACAGGGTACCAAGAGACCCAGTACTTC

D gene: NA
V gene: TRBV27
J gene: TRBJ1-1
CDR3 length: 14
clone size: few
CDR3 protein: CASSYAGMNTEAFF
CDR3 DNA: TGTGCCAGCAGTTATGCAGGGATGAACACTGAAGCTTTCTTT

D gene: TRBD2
V gene: TRBV5-1
J gene: TRBJ2-1
CDR3 length: 15
clone size: NA
CDR3 protein: CASRPVGTSVNEQFF
CDR3 DNA: TGCGCCAGCAGACCCGTAGGGACTAGCGTTAATGAGCAGTTCTTC

D gene: NA
V gene: TRBV11-3
J gene: TRBJ2-2
CDR3 length: 13
clone size: NA
CDR3 protein: CASSDFNTGELFF
CDR3 DNA: TGTGCCAGCAGTGACTTTAACACCGGGGAGCTGTTTTTT

D gene: NA
V gene: TRBV6-5
J gene: TRBJ1-5
CDR3 length: 15
clone size: NA
CDR3 protein: CASRPGDVGNQPQHF
CDR3 DNA: TGTGCCAGCAGACCAGGGGACGTTGGCAATCAGCCCCAGCATTTT

D gene: NA
V gene: TRBV7-8
J gene: TRBJ1-5
CDR3 length: 17
clone size: once
CDR3 protein: CASSLAGRGNSNQPQHF
CDR3 DNA: TGTGCCAGCAGCTTAGCGGGGCGGGGGAACAGCAATCAGCCCCAGCATTTT

D gene: TRBD1
V gene: TRBV5-8
J gene: TRBJ1-5
CDR3 length: 15
clone size: many
CDR3 protein: CASSLEGASNQPQHF
CDR3 DNA: TGTGCCAGCAGCTTGGAGGGGGCAAGCAATCAGCCCCAGCATTTT

D gene: TRBD1
V gene: TRBV5-5
J gene: TRBJ1-5
CDR3 length: 15
clone size: NA
CDR3 protein: CASSLQGVSNQPQHF
CDR3 DNA: TGTGCCAGCAGCTTGCAGGGGGTGAGCAATCAGCCCCAGCATTTT

D gene: NA
V gene: TRBV7-9
J gene: TRBJ2-2
CDR3 length: 13
clone size: once
CDR3 protein: CASSHLVAGELFF
CDR3 DNA: TGTGCCAGCAGCCATTTAGTAGCCGGGGAGCTGTTTTTT

D gene: NA
V gene: TRBV30
J gene: TRBJ1-3
CDR3 length: 16
clone size: NA
CDR3 protein: CAWSVQAPSAGNTIYF
CDR3 DNA: TGTGCCTGGAGTGTACAGGCACCCTCGGCGGGAAACACCATATATTTT

D gene: NA
V gene: TRBV12-5
J gene: TRBJ1-4
CDR3 length: 15
clone size: NA
CDR3 protein: CASGSAGEANEKLFF
CDR3 DNA: TGTGCTAGTGGTTCTGCGGGCGAGGCTAATGAAAAACTGTTTTTT

D gene: TRBD1
V gene: TRBV6-5
J gene: TRBJ2-7
CDR3 length: 14
clone size: NA
CDR3 protein: CASTGTGITYEQYF
CDR3 DNA: TGTGCCAGCACTGGGACAGGCATCACCTACGAGCAGTACTTC

D gene: NA
V gene: TRBV6-1
J gene: TRBJ2-2
CDR3 length: 14
clone size: NA
CDR3 protein: CASSEGVLTGELFF
CDR3 DNA: TGTGCCAGCAGTGAAGGCGTACTAACCGGGGAGCTGTTTTTT

D gene: TRBD1
V gene: TRBV19
J gene: TRBJ1-1
CDR3 length: 11
clone size: NA
CDR3 protein: CASNTGVEAFF
CDR3 DNA: TGTGCCAGTAACACAGGGGTTGAAGCTTTCTTT

D gene: TRBD1
V gene: TRBV9
J gene: TRBJ1-6
CDR3 length: 15
clone size: NA
CDR3 protein: CASSVGDRGNSPLHF
CDR3 DNA: TGTGCCAGCAGCGTGGGGGACAGGGGAAATTCACCCCTCCACTTT

D gene: NA
V gene: TRBV24-1
J gene: TRBJ1-3
CDR3 length: 14
clone size: NA
CDR3 protein: CATSDSGSGNTIYF
CDR3 DNA: TGTGCCACCAGTGATTCCGGCTCTGGAAACACCATATATTTT

D gene: NA
V gene: TRBV6-4
J gene: TRBJ1-1
CDR3 length: 13
clone size: NA
CDR3 protein: CASSEQDNTEAFF
CDR3 DNA: TGTGCCAGCAGTGAACAGGATAACACTGAAGCTTTCTTT

D gene: TRBD2
V gene: TRBV30
J gene: TRBJ2-1
CDR3 length: 13
clone size: NA
CDR3 protein: CAWSLAVGNEQFF
CDR3 DNA: TGTGCCTGGAGCCTAGCGGTAGGAAATGAGCAGTTCTTC

D gene: NA
V gene: TRBV9
J gene: TRBJ1-3
CDR3 length: 15
clone size: NA
CDR3 protein: CASSVDLFSGNTIYF
CDR3 DNA: TGTGCCAGCAGCGTAGACCTATTCTCTGGAAACACCATATATTTT

D gene: NA
V gene: TRBV20-1
J gene: TRBJ2-3
CDR3 length: 12
clone size: NA
CDR3 protein: CSASPGEDTQYF
CDR3 DNA: TGCAGTGCTAGTCCAGGGGAGGATACGCAGTATTTT

D gene: TRBD2
V gene: TRBV2
J gene: TRBJ2-7
CDR3 length: 14
clone size: NA
CDR3 protein: CASSRTSGGYEQYF
CDR3 DNA: TGTGCCAGCAGTCGGACTAGCGGAGGGTACGAGCAGTACTTC

D gene: NA
V gene: TRBV18
J gene: TRBJ1-1
CDR3 length: 14
clone size: NA
CDR3 protein: CASFEGLGDTEAFF
CDR3 DNA: TGTGCCAGCTTCGAAGGGTTAGGGGACACTGAAGCTTTCTTT